Reported below is one T cell receptor (beta chain). The data originate from a study of blood T cell repertoires in COVID-19. The data were produced by immunoSEQ multiplex PCR, yet TCRdb's version contains in-frame clones alone and is incomplete. The data hold over 55,000 clones, with roughly nine tenths observed a single time. V was clipped by 6 bases and J by 8 bases; unmatched bases: 6. CDR1 and CDR2 (germline): SNHLY, FYNNEI. CDR3 length: 13 residues. The receptor comes from a woman older than 75 with COVID-19, enrolled during active disease. The sample consisted of peripheral blood. The V gene is TRBV2, the J gene TRBJ2-4; 8 bases fit TRBD1. The CDR3 protein is CASRRTGNDIQYF. In nucleotides, the CDR3 is TGTGCCAGCAGACGGACAGGGAATGACATTCAGTACTTC.